This TCR beta chain originates from a study of T cells in Graves' hyperthyroidism and ophthalmopathy. As for the study in general: Peripheral blood was drawn at first diagnosis, prior to all treatment.

On this clonotype itself: Its antigen is as yet unknown. A much larger clone lies one base from this, so it may be a read error.

General study results and limits: Patients with ophthalmopathy were separated from those with stable hyperthyroidism by a 13 V-J model.

TCR beta CDR3 regions were amplified from RNA transcripts. First-round RT-PCR targeting the TCR CDR3 was performed with the HTBI primer set. TCRdb ran MiXCR on the multiplex PCR reads and lists one entry per CDR3 protein. The repertoire holds fewer than 650,000 distinct CDR3 sequences, with 11% to 15% as singletons. Sequenced material: blood. The sequence was collected from a woman aged 18-29 years with Graves' ophthalmopathy.

Here the CDR3 DNA reads TGTGCCAGCAGTTTAGGGACCGGGCTAGCGGGAGGGAACAATGAGCAGTTCTTC. Protein: CASSLGTGLAGGNNEQFF. V usage is TRBV12-3 or TRBV12-4 and J usage is TRBJ2-1, with 12 nucleotides matching TRBD2. CDR3 length: 18 residues. Trimming at V came to 1 base and at J to 5 bases, leaving 9 bases not matched to a gene.